These 8 T cell receptor beta chains came from one sample sequenced in a study of T-cell memory formation after mild COVID-19. A single record per CDR3 protein comes from TCRdb applying MiXCR to the 5' RACE reads. There are about 400,000 distinct CDR3 sequences in the sample; approximately 14% occur only once, and approximately 20% lies in the top ten. The sequenced material came from PBMCs or a T cell subset sorted from them (not recorded which). The receptors originated from a man aged 18-30 years who had mild COVID-19 (a few samples of this study predate the infection). Cell type and time point are not known.

This chain connects TRBV4-1 to TRBJ2-5; tentatively, D is TRBD2 (5 bases). This CDR3 spans 15 amino acids. V gave up 5 bases and J gave up 2 bases, with 15 bases separating them. The germline V gene has CDR1 MGHRA and CDR2 YSYEKL. The CDR3 loop is CASSYTARAQETQYF. Written as DNA, the CDR3 is TGCGCCAGCAGCTATACCGCGCGGGCACAAGAGACCCAGTACTTC.

The table lists this clonotype with a few counts. The gene calls are TRBV18 and TRBJ2-7, with TRBD1 matching 7 bases. V lost 5 bases to trimming and J lost 6 bases; unmatched junction nucleotides: 7. CDR3 length: 13 residues. CDR1 is KGHSH and CDR2 is LQKENI in the germline V gene. CDR3 amino acids: CASSGTDRGEQYV. The CDR3 DNA sequence: TGTGCCAGCTCAGGGACAGATCGAGGCGAGCAGTACGTC.

This clonotype was found many times. The rearrangement uses TRBV7-2 and TRBJ2-1; D is unresolved. CDR3 size: 14 residues. V lost 2 bases to trimming and J lost 10 bases, with 15 bases between them. Germline V gives CDR1 SGHTA, CDR2 FQGNSA. For the CDR3, the DNA is TGTGCCAGCAGCTTACAACCAAATACAAGGGAGCAGTTCTTC. Amino acids: CASSLQPNTREQFF.

The V and J genes are TRBV5-1 and TRBJ2-3; no clear D gene. CDR1 is SGHRS, CDR2 YFSETQ, per germline. V was clipped by 4 bases and J by 5 bases, with 11 bases between them. This CDR3 has 13 amino acids. CDR3 residues: CASSQKLGDTQYF. As DNA, the CDR3 is TGCGCCAGCAGCCAAAAGCTGGGAGATACGCAGTATTTT.

The chain couples TRBV20-1 to TRBJ2-3; D not resolved. V was clipped by 1 base and J by 4 bases, with 9 bases between them. Germline values: CDR1 DFQATT, CDR2 SNEGSKA (reference sequence). CDR3 size: 13 residues. Here the CDR3 reads CSARAFQSDTQYF. CDR3 sequence (DNA): TGCAGTGCTAGAGCTTTCCAGTCAGATACGCAGTATTTT.

This clonotype was counted only a few times. J is TRBJ2-2 and V is TRBV9, with D possibly matching TRBD1 (5 bases). V lost 1 base and J 1 base, leaving 5 bases between the germline ends. The CDR3 runs to 14 residues. CDR1 is SGDLS, CDR2 YYNGEE, per germline. CDR3 DNA: TGTGCCAGCAGCGTACAGGGGAACACCGGGGAGCTGTTTTTT. This translates into CASSVQGNTGELFF.

This sequence joins TRBV11-2 and TRBJ1-1, with D tentatively TRBD1 (5 bases). The CDR3 spans 14 residues. Germline CDR1 is SGHAT and CDR2 is FQNNGV. Trimming took off 7 bases at V and 0 bases at J, with 12 bases between the two ends. This CDR3 reads CASTRDRVNTEAFF. In nucleotides, the CDR3 is TGTGCCAGCACGCGGGACCGAGTGAACACTGAAGCTTTCTTT.

This clonotype was counted only a few times. The chain uses TRBV6-6 and TRBJ1-1, with D uncertain. There are 12 residues in the CDR3. In germline, CDR1 is MNHNY, CDR2 SVGAGI (reference sequence). V lost 2 bases and J lost 8, with 9 bases in between. CDR3 bases: TGTGCCAGCAGTTACACCATCGGGGAAGCTTTCTTT. Protein product: CASSYTIGEAFF.